The source of this T cell receptor (beta chain) is a study of blood T cell repertoires in COVID-19. In the study overall: COVID-19 samples from acute and convalescent phases originated in the United States, Italy and Spain. From T cells, B-cell-depleted T cells, or PBMCs came the material, which was cDNA or gDNA.

In this sample, this clone turned up once. Methods used by the authors: Reference gene primer amplification gave nucleated cell count estimates. Produced via immunoSEQ multiplex PCR; TCRdb's table is partial and in-frame only. V, J and clone size derive from that table, while D and trimming were established from the DNA sequence. The sample records 130,000 to 150,000 clones, approximately 87% being singletons. Germline CDR1 MNHEY, CDR2 SVGAGI. V was trimmed by 7 bases and J by 6 bases, leaving 17 bases between them. The CDR3 runs 14 residues. The specimen sequenced was peripheral blood. This chain joins TRBV6-5 and TRBJ2-3; TRBD2 is a possible D gene (5 bases). The source is a man at least 80 years old with acute or convalescent COVID-19. The CDR3 loop reads CASTRTAPGDTQYF. The CDR3, as DNA: TGTGCCAGCACCAGGACTGCCCCGGGCGATACGCAGTATTTT.